The 27 T cell receptor beta chains given below trace back to one sample, sequenced in a study of cytomegalovirus exposure and HLA in healthy donors. With 60 Vbeta and 13 Jbeta primers, the PCR was carried out. Data came from immunoSEQ multiplex PCR; TCRdb stores just in-frame clones and leaves some out. The sample comprises around 150,000 clones, 87% of which are singletons, and about 0.9% rests with the top ten. Sequencing used PBMCs. These TCRs come from a young woman in good health and CMV-seronegative.

The chain joins TRBV14 to TRBJ2-7, with 8 bases fitting TRBD2. Germline CDR1 SGHDN, CDR2 FVKESK. The length of the CDR3 is 15 residues. V shed 1 base, J shed 5 bases, and the junction held 7 bases outside the gene matches. The CDR3 nucleotides read TGTGCCAGCAGCCAAGGGGCGGGGGGAATGGACGAGCAGTACTTC. As protein: CASSQGAGGMDEQYF.

This sequence joins TRBV10-1 and TRBJ2-4, with D possibly being TRBD2 (5 bases). The CDR3 sequence is 13 residues long. The V end was cut by 3 bases, the J end by 7 bases, with 10 bases between. Germline V gene data show CDR1 as WNHNN and CDR2 as SYGVQD (reference sequence). This CDR3 reads CASSERGDNIQYF. CDR3 DNA: TGCGCCAGCAGTGAACGGGGAGACAACATTCAGTACTTC.

The genes are TRBV4-2 and TRBJ1-5; TRBD1 might be the D (5 bases). Deletions cut 1 base from V and 7 bases from J, with 14 bases between. The germline gives CDR1 LGHNA, CDR2 YNFKEQ. The CDR3 has 15 residues. CDR3 coding DNA: TGTGCCAGCAGCCAAGTGGGGGGGATGAGGCAGCCCCAGCATTTT. It translates to CASSQVGGMRQPQHF.

The rearrangement links TRBV19 to TRBJ2-7, with 8 bases lining up with TRBD2. The length of the CDR3 is 15 residues. Losses at the gene ends were 5 bases for V and 4 bases for J; bases not matched to a gene: 10. Germline CDR1 LNHDA, CDR2 SQIVND (reference sequence). CDR3 amino acids: CASSVASAGGYEQYF. The DNA for the CDR3 is TGTGCCAGTAGTGTAGCTTCGGCGGGGGGTTACGAGCAGTACTTC.

The chain's CDR3 is CASSQGTVNTEAFF. In DNA, the CDR3 is TGTGCCAGCAGCCAGGGGACAGTGAACACTGAAGCTTTCTTT. V is TRBV7-9 and J is TRBJ1-1, with 7 bases aligning to TRBD1. V was clipped by 5 bases and J by 0 bases; unmatched bases: 3. Per germline, CDR1 SEHNR and CDR2 FQNEAQ (reference sequence). This CDR3 contains 14 residues. The full variable domain, completed using reference TRBV7-9 and TRBJ1-1, is DTGVSQNPRHKITKRGQNVTFRCDPISEHNRLYWYRQTLGQGPEFLTYFQNEAQLEKSRLLSDRFSAERPKGSFSTLEIQRTEQGDSAMYLCASSQGTVNTEAFFGQGTRLTVV.

The chain uses TRBV4-1 and TRBJ2-7, with D possibly matching TRBD1 (6 bases). CDR1 and CDR2 from the germline V gene are MGHRA and YSYEKL. V lost 1 base and J 0 bases, leaving 13 bases between the germline ends. The CDR3 spans 16 residues. The CDR3 nucleotides are TGCGCCAGCAGCCAAGGGGGACAACCCTTCTCCTACGAGCAGTACTTC. It encodes CASSQGGQPFSYEQYF.

The chain employs TRBV5-1 and TRBJ2-3; TRBD2 matches 10 bases. The CDR3 covers 17 residues. Germline V gene sequence: CDR1 SGHRS, CDR2 YFSETQ. V was clipped by 2 bases and J by 1 base; unmatched bases: 7. The CDR3 sequence: CASSFGILAGGTDTQYF. As DNA, the CDR3 is TGCGCCAGCAGCTTTGGCATTCTAGCGGGAGGCACAGATACGCAGTATTTT.

This chain connects TRBV7-9 to TRBJ2-7; TRBD2 matches 12 bases. This CDR3 comprises 15 residues. V was clipped by 4 bases and J by 0 bases; unmatched bases: 1. Germline V lookup: CDR1 SEHNR, CDR2 FQNEAQ (reference sequence). The CDR3: CASSSTSGSSYEQYF. The CDR3 region has the DNA TGTGCCAGCAGCTCGACTAGCGGGAGCTCCTACGAGCAGTACTTC. Based on the CDR3 plus reference TRBV7-9 and TRBJ2-7, the full variable domain is DTGVSQNPRHKITKRGQNVTFRCDPISEHNRLYWYRQTLGQGPEFLTYFQNEAQLEKSRLLSDRFSAERPKGSFSTLEIQRTEQGDSAMYLCASSSTSGSSYEQYFGPGTRLTVT.

This sequence joins TRBV11-2 and TRBJ1-2; no definite D call. The germline gives CDR1 SGHAT, CDR2 FQNNGV. The CDR3 runs to 16 residues. V gave up 3 bases and J gave up 8 bases, with 22 bases separating them. The CDR3 DNA reads TGTGCCAGCAGCTTGCCTTCTATGCCGAGTTCCTCAGGCTACACCTTC. Its protein is CASSLPSMPSSSGYTF.

The V call is TRBV10-3, the J call TRBJ2-7, with TRBD2 matching over 8 bases. With V trimmed by 6 bases and J by 0 bases, 7 bases remained unmatched. The CDR3 spans 15 residues. Germline CDR1 ENHRY, CDR2 SYGVKD. CDR3 amino acids: CAISGLGTSSYEQYF. CDR3 nucleotides: TGTGCCATCAGCGGCCTAGGGACTAGCTCCTACGAGCAGTACTTC.

This clone is a singleton in its sample. V gene TRBV27 combines with J gene TRBJ1-4; D remains unclear. This CDR3 comprises 18 residues. Germline values: CDR1 MNHEY, CDR2 SMNVEV (reference sequence). The V end lost 3 bases, the J end lost 5 bases, and 22 bases lay between the germline ends. The CDR3 region is CASSLGWRVARPNEKLFF. The CDR3, as DNA: TGTGCCAGCAGTTTGGGATGGAGGGTCGCGCGCCCCAATGAAAAACTGTTTTTT.

This chain connects TRBV5-1 to TRBJ2-7, with D possibly matching TRBD2 (6 bases). V was trimmed by 0 bases and J by 0 bases, leaving 13 bases between them. This CDR3 region has 16 residues. In germline, CDR1 is SGHRS, CDR2 YFSETQ. In DNA, the CDR3 is TGCGCCAGCAGCTTGGATGGAGCGGGCCCCTCCTACGAGCAGTACTTC. It is translated as CASSLDGAGPSYEQYF.

The rearrangement links TRBV5-4 to TRBJ2-5; weak D call: TRBD2 (6 bases). Germline CDR1 is SGHNT and CDR2 is YYREEE (reference sequence). V lost 6 bases, J lost 2 bases, and 14 bases lay in between. The CDR3 totals 14 residues. CDR3 DNA sequence: TGTGCCAGCACCTCCCTAGCGCCACAAGAGACCCAGTACTTC. It encodes CASTSLAPQETQYF.

The chain combines TRBV5-1 with TRBJ2-5; TRBD1 matches at 10 bases. The CDR3 contains 15 residues. V lost 4 bases and J lost 0; bases outside the gene matches: 3. Germline CDR1 and CDR2: SGHRS and YFSETQ. The CDR3 sequence is CASSQGTGDQETQYF. For the CDR3, the DNA is TGCGCCAGCAGCCAAGGGACAGGGGACCAAGAGACCCAGTACTTC.

The count of this clone is one. V usage is TRBV5-1 and J usage is TRBJ2-7; possible D gene TRBD2, 6 bases. Trimming left V 4 bases short and J 4 bases short, with 15 bases between. CDR1 and CDR2 from the germline V gene are SGHRS and YFSETQ. The CDR3 is made up of 14 amino acids. The CDR3 loop is CASSNDGRGYEQYF. The CDR3 DNA sequence: TGCGCCAGCAGCAATGACGGGAGAGGGTACGAGCAGTACTTC.

The gene calls are TRBV9 and TRBJ1-2; 7 bases match TRBD1. Germline-derived CDR1 and CDR2 are SGDLS and YYNGEE. The CDR3 consists of 14 residues. Trimming took 2 bases from V and 8 from J; bases not matched to a gene: 9. The CDR3, as DNA: TGTGCCAGCAGCGTCGATACAGGGGTTGCGGGCTACACCTTC. Amino acid sequence: CASSVDTGVAGYTF. The full variable domain, with the rest looked up from reference TRBV9 and TRBJ1-2, is DSGVTQTPKHLITATGQRVTLRCSPRSGDLSVYWYQQSLDQGLQFLIQYYNGEERAKGNILERFSAQQFPDLHSELNLSSLELGDSALYFCASSVDTGVAGYTFGSGTRLTVV.

The chain employs TRBV6-6 and TRBJ2-7; TRBD2 matches at 9 bases. The CDR3 is made up of 16 amino acids. From germline, CDR1 is MNHNY and CDR2 SVGAGI (reference sequence). The J segment lost 0 bases and the V segment lost 1 base, leaving 4 bases of the junction unmatched. The CDR3 is CASSYLTSGSSYEQYF. Written as DNA, the CDR3 is TGTGCCAGCAGTTACTTGACTAGCGGTAGCTCCTACGAGCAGTACTTC.

The chain links TRBV19 to TRBJ2-1; 13 nucleotides align to TRBD2. CDR1 is LNHDA, CDR2 SQIVND, per germline (reference sequence). CDR3 size: 16 residues. V shed 2 bases and J 5 bases; nucleotides not matched to a gene: 3. CDR3 sequence reads: CASSIRLAGGNNEQFF. The CDR3 bases are TGTGCCAGTAGTATACGACTAGCGGGGGGTAACAATGAGCAGTTCTTC.

The rearrangement joins TRBV6-1 to TRBJ1-4, with TRBD1 identical over 7 bases. The CDR3 spans 16 residues. V shed 3 bases and J 2 bases; nucleotides not matched to a gene: 6. In germline, CDR1 is MNHNS, CDR2 SASEGT. DNA for the CDR3: TGTGCCAGCAGTGATGACAGGGATTGGACTAATGAAAAACTGTTTTTT. Translating gives CASSDDRDWTNEKLFF.

The V and J genes are TRBV29-1 and TRBJ2-5; D gene ambiguous. Germline CDR1 is SQVTM and CDR2 is ANQGSEA. The V gene lost 1 base and the J gene lost 2 bases, with 5 bases spanning the gap. The CDR3 sequence is 12 residues long. This CDR3 is CSVEVQQETQYF. CDR3 nucleotides: TGCAGCGTTGAAGTACAGCAAGAGACCCAGTACTTC.

J is TRBJ1-4 and V is TRBV5-1, with TRBD1 identical over 10 bases. Losses at the gene ends were 3 bases for V and 5 bases for J; bases not matched to a gene: 1. CDR3 size: 14 residues. From germline, CDR1 is SGHRS and CDR2 YFSETQ. CDR3 nucleotide sequence: TGCGCCAGCAGCTGGACAGGGGGAAATGAAAAACTGTTTTTT. This gives the protein CASSWTGGNEKLFF.

V and J are TRBV9 and TRBJ1-3, with 11 bases lining up with TRBD1. This CDR3 is built from 15 residues. The J segment lost 4 bases and the V segment lost 3 bases, leaving 3 bases of the junction unmatched. CDR1 is SGDLS, CDR2 YYNGEE, per germline. CDR3 in DNA: TGTGCCAGCAGCGGGGGACAGGGGGGAGGAAACACCATATATTTT. Protein: CASSGGQGGGNTIYF.

This sequence joins TRBV10-3 and TRBJ2-1, with 9 bases lining up with TRBD2. V lost 7 bases, J lost 9 bases, and 4 bases stayed unmatched. CDR3 length: 12 amino acids. In germline, CDR1 is ENHRY, CDR2 SYGVKD. The CDR3 loop reads CAINSGRIEQFF. The CDR3 DNA reads as TGTGCCATCAACAGCGGGAGGATTGAGCAGTTCTTC.

This clone was detected only once. CDR3 sequence: CAISDPAGAVIYEQYF. The CDR3 bases are TGTGCCATCAGTGATCCGGCGGGGGCGGTAATCTACGAGCAGTACTTC. V gene TRBV10-3 combines with J gene TRBJ2-7; a possible D gene is TRBD2 (7 bases). The ends were cut back, 3 bases at V and 3 bases at J, with 18 bases in the middle. This CDR3 comprises 16 residues. Germline CDR1 reads ENHRY; CDR2 reads SYGVKD.

There are a few counts of this clone. The chain recombines TRBV7-9 with TRBJ2-1, with D possibly TRBD1 on 5 matching bases. The CDR3 is made up of 14 amino acids. Trimming cost V 1 base and J 7 bases, with 11 bases left between them. Germline V gene data show CDR1 as SEHNR and CDR2 as FQNEAQ (reference sequence). The CDR3, as DNA: TGTGCCAGCAGCTTAGTTCAGGGTTTGAATGAGCAGTTCTTC. It is translated as CASSLVQGLNEQFF.

J is TRBJ2-7 and V is TRBV2; 9 nucleotides agree with TRBD1. CDR1 SNHLY and CDR2 FYNNEI come from the germline V gene. V gave up 6 bases and J gave up 6 bases; unmatched junction bases: 15. The CDR3 has 16 residues. The CDR3 sequence: CASSGPRGTGPGEQYF. The DNA of the CDR3 is TGTGCCAGCAGCGGACCCAGAGGGACAGGGCCGGGCGAGCAGTACTTC.

The genes are TRBV2 and TRBJ1-1; D ambiguous. Germline V lookup: CDR1 SNHLY, CDR2 FYNNEI. This CDR3 comprises 13 residues. The germline V and J ends were trimmed by 4 bases and 0 bases, with 6 bases remaining between them. The CDR3 here is CASSGEMNTEAFF. The CDR3 DNA follows: TGTGCCAGCAGTGGGGAGATGAACACTGAAGCTTTCTTT.